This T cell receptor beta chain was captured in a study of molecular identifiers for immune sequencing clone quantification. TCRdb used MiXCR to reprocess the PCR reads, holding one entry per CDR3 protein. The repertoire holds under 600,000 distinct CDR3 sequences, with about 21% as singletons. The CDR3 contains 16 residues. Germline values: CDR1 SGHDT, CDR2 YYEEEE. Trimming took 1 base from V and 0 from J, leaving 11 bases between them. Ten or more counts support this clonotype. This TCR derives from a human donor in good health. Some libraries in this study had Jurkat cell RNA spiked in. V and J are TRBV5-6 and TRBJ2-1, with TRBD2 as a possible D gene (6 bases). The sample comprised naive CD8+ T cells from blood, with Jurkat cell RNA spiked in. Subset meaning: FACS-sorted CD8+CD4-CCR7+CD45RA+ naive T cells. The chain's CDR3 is CASSLLRGTSYNEQFF. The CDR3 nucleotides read TGTGCCAGCAGCTTGTTGCGGGGAACCTCCTACAATGAGCAGTTCTTC.